This T cell receptor beta chain comes out of a study of cytomegalovirus exposure and HLA in healthy donors. Study-level points and caveats: There were 150 to 200 TCR beta chains listed as cytomegalovirus-associated.

Donors had nominal health at sampling but likely had unrecorded immune exposures. Use of 60 Vbeta and 13 Jbeta primers characterized the PCR. In the authors' workflow: An analysis that came later counted 80 million or so unique TCR beta chains, around 12 million shared. TCRdb's table, derived via immunoSEQ multiplex PCR, lists solely in-frame clones and lacks some. The DNA was the basis for D and trimming; V, J and clone size are from that table. Its listing shows around 77,000 clones. This CDR3 contains 17 residues. J gave up 5 bases and V 5 bases, and 13 bases lay outside the gene matches. CDR1 is LNHDA, CDR2 SQIVND, per germline (reference sequence). About this clone: The antigen remains undetermined.

The rearrangement joins TRBV19 to TRBJ2-2; 8 bases agree with TRBD1. The receptor was isolated from a man in his forties or fifties in good health and CMV-seropositive. The specimen sequenced was PBMCs. CDR3 sequence reads: CASSPPRWTGKTGELFF. Here the CDR3 DNA reads TGTGCCAGTAGTCCCCCCCGGTGGACAGGGAAAACCGGGGAGCTGTTTTTT.